This entry describes one T cell receptor (beta chain). Its antigen is currently unknown. The read gets to within 3 residues of the CDR3 end, and the germline J gene fills in the rest. The method was immunoSEQ multiplex PCR; TCRdb's version includes in-frame clones alone and lacks a portion of them. With more than 15,000 clones in the sample, the ten largest clones hold about 10%. The CDR3 is 15 residues long. Germline loops: CDR1 SNHLY, CDR2 FYNNEI. After removal of 3 bases from V and 4 bases from J, the junction contained 8 bases not matched to a gene. The sample belongs to a study of T cells in women clearing cervical HPV infection. Study-level background: Controls were women whose single incident HPV16 infection cleared within 12 months without precancer or cancer.

Overall study findings and caveats: Repertoire richness, not evenness, was significantly elevated in CIN3+ cases versus controls. Richness plus V gene abundances separated cases from controls with AUC roughly 0.83.

The J gene is TRBJ1-2, the V gene TRBV2, with 7 bases matching TRBD1. The TCR was taken from a woman aged 18 to 69 with a cervical HPV16 infection that either progressed to CIN3+ or cleared (not recorded which). What was sequenced was blood buffy coat. This CDR3 reads CASSEKGALFYGYTF. The covered CDR3 bases are TGTGCCAGCAGTGAGAAGGGGGCCTTGTTCTATGGC.